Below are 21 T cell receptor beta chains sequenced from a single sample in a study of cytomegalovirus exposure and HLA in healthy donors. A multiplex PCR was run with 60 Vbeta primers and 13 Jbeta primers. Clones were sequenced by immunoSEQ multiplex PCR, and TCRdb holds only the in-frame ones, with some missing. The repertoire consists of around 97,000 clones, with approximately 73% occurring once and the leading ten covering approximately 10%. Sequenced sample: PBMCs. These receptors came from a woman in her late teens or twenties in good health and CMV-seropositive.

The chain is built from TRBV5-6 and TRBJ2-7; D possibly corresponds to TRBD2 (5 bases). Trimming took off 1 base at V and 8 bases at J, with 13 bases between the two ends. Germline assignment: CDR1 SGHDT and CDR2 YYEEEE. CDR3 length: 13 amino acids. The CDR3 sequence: CASSLTPGSKQYF. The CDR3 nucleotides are TGTGCCAGCAGCTTGACGCCGGGGTCAAAGCAGTACTTC.

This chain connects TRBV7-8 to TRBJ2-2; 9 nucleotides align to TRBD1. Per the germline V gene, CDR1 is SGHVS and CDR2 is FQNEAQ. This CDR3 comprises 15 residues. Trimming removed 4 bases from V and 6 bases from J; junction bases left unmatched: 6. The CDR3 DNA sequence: TGTGCCAGCAGCTCGGGACAGGGACTCGCCGGGGAGCTGTTTTTT. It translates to CASSSGQGLAGELFF. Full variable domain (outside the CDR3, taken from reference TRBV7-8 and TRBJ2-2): GAGVSQSPRYKVAKRGQDVALRCDPISGHVSLFWYQQALGQGPEFLTYFQNEAQLDKSGLPSDRFFAERPEGSVSTLKIQRTQQEDSAVYLCASSSGQGLAGELFFGEGSRLTVL.

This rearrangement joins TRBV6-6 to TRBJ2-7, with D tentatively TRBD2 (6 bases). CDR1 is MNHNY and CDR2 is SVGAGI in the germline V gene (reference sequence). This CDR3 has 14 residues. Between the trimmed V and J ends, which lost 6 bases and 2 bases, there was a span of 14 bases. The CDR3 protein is CASRGGSRPYEQYF. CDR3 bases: TGTGCCAGCAGGGGGGGATCCCGCCCCTACGAGCAGTACTTC.

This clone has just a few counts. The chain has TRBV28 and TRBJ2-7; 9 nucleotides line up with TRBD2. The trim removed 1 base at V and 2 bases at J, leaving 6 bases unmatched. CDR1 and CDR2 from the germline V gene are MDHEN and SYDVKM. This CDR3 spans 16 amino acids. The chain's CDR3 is CASSLYGGRVAYEQYF. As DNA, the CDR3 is TGTGCCAGCAGTTTATACGGCGGGAGGGTGGCCTACGAGCAGTACTTC.

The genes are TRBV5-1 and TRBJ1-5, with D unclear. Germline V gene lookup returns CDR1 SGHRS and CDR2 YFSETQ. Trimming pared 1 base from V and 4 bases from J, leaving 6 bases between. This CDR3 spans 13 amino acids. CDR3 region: CASSLYGNQPQHF. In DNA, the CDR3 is TGCGCCAGCAGCTTGTACGGGAATCAGCCCCAGCATTTT.

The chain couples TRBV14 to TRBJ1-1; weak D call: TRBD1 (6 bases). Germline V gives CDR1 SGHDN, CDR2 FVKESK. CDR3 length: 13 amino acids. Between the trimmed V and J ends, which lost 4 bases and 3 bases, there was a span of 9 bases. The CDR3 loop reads CASSLHRDTEAFF. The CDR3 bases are TGTGCCAGCAGCCTACACAGGGACACTGAAGCTTTCTTT.

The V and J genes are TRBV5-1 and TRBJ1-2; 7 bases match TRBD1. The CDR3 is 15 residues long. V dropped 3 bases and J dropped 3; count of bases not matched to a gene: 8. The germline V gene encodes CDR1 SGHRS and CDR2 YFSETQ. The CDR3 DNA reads TGCGCCAGCAGCTCCCAACCCGGGACAGACTATGGCTACACCTTC. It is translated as CASSSQPGTDYGYTF.

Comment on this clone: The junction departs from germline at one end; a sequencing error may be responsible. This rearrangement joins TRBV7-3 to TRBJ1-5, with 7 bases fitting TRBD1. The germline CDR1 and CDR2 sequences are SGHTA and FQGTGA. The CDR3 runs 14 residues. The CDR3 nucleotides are TGTGCCAGCAGCCTAACAGGGGGCAATCAGCCCCAGCATTTT. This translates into CASSLTGGNQPQHF.

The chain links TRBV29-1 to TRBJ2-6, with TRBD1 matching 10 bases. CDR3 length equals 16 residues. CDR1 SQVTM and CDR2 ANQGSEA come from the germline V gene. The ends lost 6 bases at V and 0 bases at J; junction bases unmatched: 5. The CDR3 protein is CSVPRTGGSGANVLTF. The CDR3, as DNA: TGCAGCGTACCCAGGACAGGGGGCTCTGGGGCCAACGTCCTGACTTTC.

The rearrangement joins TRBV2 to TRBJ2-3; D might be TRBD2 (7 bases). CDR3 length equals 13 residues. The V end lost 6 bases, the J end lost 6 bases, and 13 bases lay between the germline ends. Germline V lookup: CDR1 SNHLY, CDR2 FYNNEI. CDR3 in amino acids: CASSRGAGDTQYF. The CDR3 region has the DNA TGTGCCAGCAGCCGGGGGGCAGGGGATACGCAGTATTTT. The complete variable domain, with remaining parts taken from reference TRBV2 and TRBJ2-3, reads EPEVTQTPSHQVTQMGQEVILRCVPISNHLYFYWYRQILGQKVEFLVSFYNNEISEKSEIFDDQFSVERPDGSNFTLKIRSTKLEDSAMYFCASSRGAGDTQYFGPGTRLTVL.

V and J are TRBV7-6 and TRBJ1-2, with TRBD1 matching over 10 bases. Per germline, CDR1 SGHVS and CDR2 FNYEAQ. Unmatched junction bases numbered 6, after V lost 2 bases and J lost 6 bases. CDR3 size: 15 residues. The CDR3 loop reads CASSLISGQGNGYTF. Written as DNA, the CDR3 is TGTGCCAGCAGCTTAATATCGGGACAGGGGAATGGCTACACCTTC.

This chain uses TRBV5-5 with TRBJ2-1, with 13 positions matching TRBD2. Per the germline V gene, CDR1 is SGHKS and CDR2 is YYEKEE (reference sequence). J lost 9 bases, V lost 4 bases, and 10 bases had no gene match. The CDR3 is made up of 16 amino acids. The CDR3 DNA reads TGTGCCAGCAGCATAACCGGGACTAGCGGGATATCTGAGCAGTTCTTC. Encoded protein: CASSITGTSGISEQFF. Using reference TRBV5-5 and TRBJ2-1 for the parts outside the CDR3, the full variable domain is DAGVTQSPTHLIKTRGQQVTLRCSPISGHKSVSWYQQVLGQGPQFIFQYYEKEERGRGNFPDRFSARQFPNYSSELNVNALLLGDSALYLCASSITGTSGISEQFFGPGTRLTVL.

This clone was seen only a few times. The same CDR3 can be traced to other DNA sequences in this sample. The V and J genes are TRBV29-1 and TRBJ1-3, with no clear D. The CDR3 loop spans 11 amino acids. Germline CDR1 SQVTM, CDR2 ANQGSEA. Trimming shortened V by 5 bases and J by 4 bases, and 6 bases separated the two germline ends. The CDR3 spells CSVSRGNTIYF. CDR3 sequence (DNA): TGCAGCGTTTCCAGGGGAAACACCATATATTTT.

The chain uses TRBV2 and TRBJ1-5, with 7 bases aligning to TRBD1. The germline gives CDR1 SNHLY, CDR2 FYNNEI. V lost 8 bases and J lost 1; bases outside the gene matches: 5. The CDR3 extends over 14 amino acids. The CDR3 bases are TGTGCCAGCTCAACAGGGGCGAGCAATCAGCCCCAGCATTTT. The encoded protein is CASSTGASNQPQHF.

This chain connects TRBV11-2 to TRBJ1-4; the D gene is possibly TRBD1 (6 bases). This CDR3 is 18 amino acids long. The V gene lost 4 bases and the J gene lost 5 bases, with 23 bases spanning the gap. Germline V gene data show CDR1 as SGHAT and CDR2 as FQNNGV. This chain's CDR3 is CASSSLPGGGSRNEKLFF. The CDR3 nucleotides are TGTGCCAGCAGCTCCCTTCCCGGTGGGGGCAGTCGGAATGAAAAACTGTTTTTT.

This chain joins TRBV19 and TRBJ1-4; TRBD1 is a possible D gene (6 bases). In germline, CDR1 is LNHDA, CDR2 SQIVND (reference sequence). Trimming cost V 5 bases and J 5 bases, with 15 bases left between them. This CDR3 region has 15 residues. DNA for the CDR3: TGTGCCAGTAGTCTTGGGACACGGCGGAATGAAAAACTGTTTTTT. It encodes CASSLGTRRNEKLFF.

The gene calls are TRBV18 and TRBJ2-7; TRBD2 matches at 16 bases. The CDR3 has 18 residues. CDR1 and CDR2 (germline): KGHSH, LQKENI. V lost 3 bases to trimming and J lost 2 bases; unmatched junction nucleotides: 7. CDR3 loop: CASSPGLAGGPYTYEQYF. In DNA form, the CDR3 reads TGTGCCAGCTCACCGGGACTAGCGGGAGGGCCGTATACCTACGAGCAGTACTTC.

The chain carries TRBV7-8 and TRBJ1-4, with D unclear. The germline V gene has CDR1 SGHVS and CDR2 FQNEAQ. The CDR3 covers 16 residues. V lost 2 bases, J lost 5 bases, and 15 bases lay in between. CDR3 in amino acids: CASSLSPTLGNEKLFF. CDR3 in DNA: TGTGCCAGCAGCTTATCCCCGACATTAGGAAATGAAAAACTGTTTTTT.

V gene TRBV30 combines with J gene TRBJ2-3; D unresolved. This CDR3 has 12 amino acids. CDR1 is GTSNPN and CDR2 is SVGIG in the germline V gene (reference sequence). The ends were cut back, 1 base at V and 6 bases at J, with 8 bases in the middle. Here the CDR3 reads CAWSAAVDTQYF. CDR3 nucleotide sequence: TGTGCCTGGAGTGCGGCGGTGGATACGCAGTATTTT.

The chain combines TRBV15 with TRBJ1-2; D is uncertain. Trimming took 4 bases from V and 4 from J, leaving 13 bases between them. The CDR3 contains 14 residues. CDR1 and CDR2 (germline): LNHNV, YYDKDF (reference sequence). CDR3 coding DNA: TGTGCCACCAGCAAGGTAGAGGGTGCCTATGGCTACACCTTC. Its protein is CATSKVEGAYGYTF. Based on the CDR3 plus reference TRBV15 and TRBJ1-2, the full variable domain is DAMVIQNPRYQVTQFGKPVTLSCSQTLNHNVMYWYQQKSSQAPKLLFHYYDKDFNNEADTPDNFQSRRPNTSFCFLDIRSPGLGDTAMYLCATSKVEGAYGYTFGSGTRLTVV.

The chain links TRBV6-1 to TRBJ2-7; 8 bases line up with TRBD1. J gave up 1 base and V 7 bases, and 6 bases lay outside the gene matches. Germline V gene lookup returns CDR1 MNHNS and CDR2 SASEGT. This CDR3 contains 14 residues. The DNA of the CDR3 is TGTGCCAGCACCAGGACAGGGTGGTCCTACGAGCAGTACTTC. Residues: CASTRTGWSYEQYF.